This T cell receptor (beta chain) stems from a study of OX40 agonist ivuxolimab in advanced cancers. Study in general: An agonistic human IgG2 monoclonal antibody against OX40 (CD134) was given. Points from the study as a whole: Partial responders at 0.1-3.0 mg/kg showed near-lowest clonal expansion.

The germline V gene encodes CDR1 SSHAT and CDR2 FNYEAQ (reference sequence). The CDR3 loop spans 14 amino acids. Produced via immunoSEQ multiplex PCR; TCRdb's table is partial and in-frame only. This sample carries fewer than 45,000 clones, approximately 80% of them seen once, and the ten largest clones take more than 2%. In its sample, this clone is medium-sized (0.01 to 0.1%). What it binds is unknown. At one of its ends the junction is not consistent with the germline gene, which may arise from a read error. This sample comprised CD4+ or CD8+ T cells sorted from blood, obtained in a trial of the OX40 agonist ivuxolimab. The sequence was collected from an adult with an advanced solid tumor such as melanoma, head and neck, liver or kidney cancer. The V and J genes are TRBV7-7 and TRBJ2-2, with a tentative D call TRBD2 (5 bases). The CDR3 loop is CASSLALTTGELFF. The CDR3 DNA reads as TGTGCTAGCAGCTTAGCGTTGACTACCGGGGAGCTGTTTTTT.